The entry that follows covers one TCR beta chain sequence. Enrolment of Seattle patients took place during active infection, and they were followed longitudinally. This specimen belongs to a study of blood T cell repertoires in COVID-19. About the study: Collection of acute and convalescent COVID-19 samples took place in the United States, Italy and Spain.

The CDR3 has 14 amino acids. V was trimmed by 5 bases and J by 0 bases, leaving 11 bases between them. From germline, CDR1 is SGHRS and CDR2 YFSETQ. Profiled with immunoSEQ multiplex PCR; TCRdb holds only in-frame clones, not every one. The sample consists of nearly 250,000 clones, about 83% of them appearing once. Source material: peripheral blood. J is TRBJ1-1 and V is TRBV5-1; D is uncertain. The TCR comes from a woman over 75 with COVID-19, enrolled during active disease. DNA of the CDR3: TGCGCCAGCAGATCCGGGAGCCTGAACACTGAAGCTTTCTTT. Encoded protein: CASRSGSLNTEAFF.